This entry lists 8 T cell receptor beta chains sequenced from one sample in a study of response to subunit inactivated influenza vaccine. MiXCR was run by TCRdb on the RT-PCR reads, yielding one entry per CDR3 protein. The repertoire holds about half a million distinct CDR3 sequences, with roughly 23% as singletons. Sequenced here: CD4+ T cells sorted from PBMCs, sampled more than 4 days after vaccination. The receptor set was obtained from a man aged 50 to 59 who received an inactivated influenza vaccine.

V is TRBV28 and J is TRBJ1-5; TRBD1 agrees at 12 bases. Trimming cost V 5 bases and J 11 bases; bases outside gene matches: 10. This CDR3 region has 15 residues. Germline lookup yields CDR1 MDHEN and CDR2 SYDVKM. CDR3 in amino acids: CASSPRGQGAKSQHF. As DNA, the CDR3 is TGTGCCAGCAGTCCGCGGGGACAGGGGGCAAAGTCCCAGCATTTT.

V and J are TRBV18 and TRBJ2-7, with D uncertain. This CDR3 is 13 amino acids long. Germline V gene sequence: CDR1 KGHSH, CDR2 LQKENI. Deletions cut 2 bases from V and 3 bases from J, with 8 bases between. The CDR3 reads CASSPLGGYEQYF. The CDR3 region has the DNA TGTGCCAGCTCACCATTGGGCGGCTACGAGCAGTACTTC.

A few counts support this clonotype. The rearrangement joins TRBV7-2 to TRBJ2-3; TRBD2 matches at 7 bases. CDR1 SGHTA and CDR2 FQGNSA come from the germline V gene. The CDR3 is made up of 15 amino acids. Trimming cost V 7 bases and J 3 bases; bases outside gene matches: 10. CDR3: CASTQYLAATDTQYF. The CDR3, as DNA: TGTGCCAGCACTCAGTACCTAGCGGCAACAGATACGCAGTATTTT.

This clonotype was detected a few times. The CDR3 DNA reads as TGTGCCAGCAGCGCGACCTCCCTAGCGACCTACGAGCAGTACTTC. It codes for CASSATSLATYEQYF. This sequence joins TRBV4-2 and TRBJ2-7, with D possibly TRBD2 on 6 matching bases. The CDR3 has 15 residues. Germline CDR1 and CDR2: LGHNA and YNFKEQ. With 5 bases removed from V and 2 bases from J, the gap between germline ends came to 16 bases.

This clonotype was counted only a few times. The chain is built from TRBV4-2 and TRBJ2-1; TRBD2 agrees at 15 bases. This CDR3 contains 16 residues. Germline assignment: CDR1 LGHNA and CDR2 YNFKEQ. After removal of 1 base from V and 7 bases from J, the junction contained 2 bases not matched to a gene. The CDR3 nucleotides are TGTGCCAGCAGCCAAGGGACTAGCGGGGGGGCTAATGAGCAGTTCTTC. The encoded protein is CASSQGTSGGANEQFF.

The rearrangement uses TRBV10-2 and TRBJ2-3; D might be TRBD1 (6 bases). V was shortened by 8 bases and J by 4 bases, with 19 bases between the two germline ends. The CDR3 totals 15 residues. Per the germline V gene, CDR1 is WSHSY and CDR2 is SAAADI. The CDR3, as DNA: TGCGCCAGCTCTATCTGGGGACAAGTGGCAGATACGCAGTATTTT. Protein: CASSIWGQVADTQYF.

This clonotype was counted only a few times. This chain links TRBV5-6 with TRBJ1-1; 7 nucleotides agree with TRBD1. The junction had 2 bases not matched to a gene; V was cut back by 0 bases and J by 12 bases. The CDR3 is made up of 11 amino acids. CDR1 and CDR2 (germline): SGHDT, YYEEEE. CDR3 in amino acids: CASSLGQGTFF. In DNA, the CDR3 is TGTGCCAGCAGCTTGGGACAGGGAACTTTCTTT.

The sample holds a few counts of this clonotype. The rearrangement links TRBV6-2 or TRBV6-3 to TRBJ2-7; TRBD1 matches 7 bases. Losses at the gene ends were 2 bases for V and 2 bases for J; bases not matched to a gene: 0. Germline lookup yields CDR1 MNHEY and CDR2 SVGEGT. CDR3 length equals 13 residues. The CDR3 coding sequence is TGTGCCAGCAGTTACGACAGGGCCTACGAGCAGTACTTC. It yields the protein CASSYDRAYEQYF.